This TCR beta chain was retrieved from a study of blood T cell repertoires in COVID-19. Overall study: There were acute and convalescent COVID-19 samples, and they came from the United States, Italy and Spain. T cells, B-cell-depleted T cells, or PBMCs provided the cDNA or gDNA that served as material.

Remarks on this clone: One end of the junction fails to match germline, which may point to a read error.

Per the germline V gene, CDR1 is SGHNT and CDR2 is YYREEE (reference sequence). This CDR3 is 15 amino acids long. In the authors' workflow: Using reference gene primer amplification, nucleated cell counts were estimated. Profiled with immunoSEQ multiplex PCR; TCRdb holds only in-frame clones, not every one. V, J and clone size reflect that table, while D and trimming were determined from the DNA. The sample contains around 250,000 clones, 65% to 85% of which appear only once. V gene TRBV5-4 combines with J gene TRBJ2-5, with 7 bases fitting TRBD1. The sequenced sample was peripheral blood. The sequence was obtained from a man older than 75 with acute or convalescent COVID-19. In nucleotides, the CDR3 is TGTGCCAGCAGTTTGGCCGGACAGGTGGGGGAGACCCAGTACTTC. Protein: CASSLAGQVGETQYF. Full variable domain (remainder filled in from reference TRBV5-4 and TRBJ2-5): ETGVTQSPTHLIKTRGQQVTLRCSSQSGHNTVSWYQQALGQGPQFIFQYYREEENGRGNFPPRFSGLQFPNYSSELNVNALELDDSALYLCASSLAGQVGETQYFGPGTRLLVL.